This T cell receptor beta chain was documented in a study of shared clonotypes between healthy human individuals. Regarding this clone: Its antigen remains unknown.

This CDR3 is 14 amino acids long. The V gene's germline CDR1 is KGHSH and CDR2 LQKENI. The ends were cut back, 3 bases at V and 4 bases at J, with 12 bases in the middle. Points from the study as a whole: Naive CD4 clonotype sharing across several donors was around 5%.

The table came from immunoSEQ multiplex PCR; TCRdb's copy has only in-frame clones and leaves some out. This sample has hundreds of thousands of clones, with approximately 95% found just once. The TCR originated in a woman in her thirties in good health. Sequenced input: naive CD4+ T cells sorted from blood. Subset: CD45RA+ positively selected. V usage is TRBV18 and J usage is TRBJ1-1; D might be TRBD1 (6 bases). The CDR3 loop reads CASSPQGFSTEAFF. CDR3 in DNA: TGTGCCAGCTCACCTCAGGGGTTTTCCACTGAAGCTTTCTTT.